The clone carrying this T cell receptor (beta chain) turned up a few times. What it binds is unknown. The CDR3 length is 13 residues. V lost 7 bases and J 3 bases, leaving 16 bases between the germline ends. Germline loops: CDR1 SQVTM, CDR2 ANQGSEA. TCRdb re-called the 5' RACE reads through MiXCR, storing one row per CDR3 protein. Among a few hundred thousand distinct CDR3 sequences listed, roughly 24% were seen once. This specimen belongs to a study of T-cell memory formation after mild COVID-19. Study-wide results and limits: Clonal second-wave expansions that peaked on day 37 had unconfirmed SARS-CoV-2 specificity. Day 15 to 85 contracting clones showed balanced CD4/CD8; day 15 to 37 expanders favored CD4+.

Material for sequencing was PBMCs or a T cell subset sorted from them (not recorded which). V and J are TRBV29-1 and TRBJ2-7; possible D gene TRBD2, 6 bases. This clonotype was obtained from an adult woman who had mild COVID-19 (a few samples of this study predate the infection). Cell type and time point are not known. The CDR3 here is CSGGGGMNYEQYF. For the CDR3, the DNA is TGCAGCGGAGGAGGCGGGATGAACTACGAGCAGTACTTC.